The present entry profiles one T cell receptor beta chain with its context. The PCR had 60 Vbeta and 13 Jbeta primers. The method was immunoSEQ multiplex PCR; TCRdb's version includes in-frame clones alone and lacks a portion of them. The sample holds some 160,000 clones; around 85% are singletons and the top ten take about 1.5%. Germline CDR1 SGDLS, CDR2 YYNGEE. Deletions cut 6 bases from V and 4 bases from J, with 12 bases between. The CDR3 is made up of 13 amino acids. The data are from a study of cytomegalovirus exposure and HLA in healthy donors. The chain links TRBV9 to TRBJ2-3; a weak D match, TRBD1 (6 bases). The sample was PBMCs. The source of this sequence is a man between 45 and 60 years old in good health and CMV-seropositive. The CDR3 spells CASTLQGSDTQYF. The CDR3 nucleotides read TGTGCCAGCACCCTACAGGGCTCAGATACGCAGTATTTT. The full variable domain, its missing parts supplied by reference TRBV9 and TRBJ2-3, is DSGVTQTPKHLITATGQRVTLRCSPRSGDLSVYWYQQSLDQGLQFLIQYYNGEERAKGNILERFSAQQFPDLHSELNLSSLELGDSALYFCASTLQGSDTQYFGPGTRLTVL.